This entry is about one T cell receptor beta chain. Its antigen is as yet unknown. The data were taken from a study of cytotoxic CD8 clonotypes in ibrutinib-treated CLL. Broader study findings: Sampling schedules were unmatched across sustained-remission and progressing patients. The study found baseline clonality above age-matched healthy donors, tracking circulating CD8+ T-cell counts. A rise in clonality was seen at ibrutinib response, and a fall back toward baseline was seen at progression. Public clonotypes (which were uncommon) either contracted or remained stable on treatment.

Only in-frame clones appear in the TCRdb table, and some are missing; sequencing was by immunoSEQ multiplex PCR. The sample has some 130,000 clones, 70% to 90% seen once. The V gene lost 1 base and the J gene lost 13 bases, with 15 bases spanning the gap. Per the germline V gene, CDR1 is SGHRS and CDR2 is YFSETQ. The CDR3 length is 13 residues. Specimen: PBMCs, collected after 24 months of ibrutinib treatment. This clonotype was obtained from a human donor with chronic lymphocytic leukemia. The J gene is TRBJ2-1, the V gene TRBV5-1; D remains unclear. The CDR3: CASSLPTVDRQFF. For the CDR3, the DNA is TGCGCCAGCAGCTTGCCGACCGTCGATAGACAGTTCTTC. Full variable domain (rest looked up from reference TRBV5-1 and TRBJ2-1): KAGVTQTPRYLIKTRGQQVTLSCSPISGHRSVSWYQQTPGQGLQFLFEYFSETQRNKGNFPGRFSGRQFSNSRSEMNVSTLELGDSALYLCASSLPTVDRQFFGPGTRLTVL.